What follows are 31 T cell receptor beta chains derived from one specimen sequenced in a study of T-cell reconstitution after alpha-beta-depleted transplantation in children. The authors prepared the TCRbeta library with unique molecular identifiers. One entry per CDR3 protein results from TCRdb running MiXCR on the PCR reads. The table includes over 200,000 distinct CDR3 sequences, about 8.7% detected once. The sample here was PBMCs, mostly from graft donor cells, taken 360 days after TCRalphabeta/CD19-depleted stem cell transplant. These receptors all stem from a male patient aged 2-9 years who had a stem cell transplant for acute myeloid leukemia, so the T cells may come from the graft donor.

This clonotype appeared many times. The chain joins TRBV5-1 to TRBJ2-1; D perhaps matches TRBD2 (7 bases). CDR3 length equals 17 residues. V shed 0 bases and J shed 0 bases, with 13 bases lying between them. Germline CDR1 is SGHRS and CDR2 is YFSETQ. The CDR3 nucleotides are TGCGCCAGCAGCTTGGGCGGGGGCCCCCCCTCCTACAATGAGCAGTTCTTC. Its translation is CASSLGGGPPSYNEQFF.

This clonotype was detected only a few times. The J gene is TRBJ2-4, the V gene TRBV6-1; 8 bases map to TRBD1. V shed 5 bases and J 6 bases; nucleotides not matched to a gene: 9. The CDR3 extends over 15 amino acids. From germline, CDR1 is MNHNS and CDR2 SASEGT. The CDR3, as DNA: TGTGCCAGCAGTCAAGGACAGGGACACCCAAACATTCAGTACTTC. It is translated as CASSQGQGHPNIQYF.

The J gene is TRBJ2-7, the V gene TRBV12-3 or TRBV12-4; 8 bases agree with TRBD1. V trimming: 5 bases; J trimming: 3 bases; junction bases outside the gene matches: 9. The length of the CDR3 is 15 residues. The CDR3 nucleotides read TGTGCCAGCAGTCCCGGGACAGGATTTCTCTACGAGCAGTACTTC. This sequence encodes CASSPGTGFLYEQYF.

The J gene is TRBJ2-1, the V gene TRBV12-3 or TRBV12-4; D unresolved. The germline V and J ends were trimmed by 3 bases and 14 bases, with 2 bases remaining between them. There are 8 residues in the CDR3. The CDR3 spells CASSLEFF. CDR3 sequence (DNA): TGTGCCAGCAGTTTGGAGTTCTTC.

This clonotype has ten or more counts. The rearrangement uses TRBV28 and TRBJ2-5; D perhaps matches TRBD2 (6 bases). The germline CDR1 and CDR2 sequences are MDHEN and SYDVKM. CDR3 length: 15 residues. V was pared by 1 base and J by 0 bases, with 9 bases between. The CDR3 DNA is TGTGCCAGCAGTTTATTTGGGGACTACCAAGAGACCCAGTACTTC. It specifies CASSLFGDYQETQYF.

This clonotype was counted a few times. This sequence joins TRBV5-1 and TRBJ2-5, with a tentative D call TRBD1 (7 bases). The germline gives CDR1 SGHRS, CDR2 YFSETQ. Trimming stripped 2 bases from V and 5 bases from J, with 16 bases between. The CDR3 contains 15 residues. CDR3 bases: TGCGCCAGCAGCTTAAACAGGGGAGGAGGGGAGACCCAGTACTTC. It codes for CASSLNRGGGETQYF.

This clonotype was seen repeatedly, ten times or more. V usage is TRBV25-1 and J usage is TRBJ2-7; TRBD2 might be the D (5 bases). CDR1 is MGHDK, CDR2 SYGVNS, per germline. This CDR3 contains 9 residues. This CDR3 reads CASSVRESV. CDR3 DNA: TGTGCCAGCAGTGTGAGGGAATCAGTC.

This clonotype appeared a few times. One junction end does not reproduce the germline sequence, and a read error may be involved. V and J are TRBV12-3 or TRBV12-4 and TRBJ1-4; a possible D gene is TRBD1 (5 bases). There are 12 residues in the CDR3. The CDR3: CASSSGFRDQSF. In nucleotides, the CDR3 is TGTGCCAGCAGTTCAGGATTCCGGGACCAGAGCTTT.

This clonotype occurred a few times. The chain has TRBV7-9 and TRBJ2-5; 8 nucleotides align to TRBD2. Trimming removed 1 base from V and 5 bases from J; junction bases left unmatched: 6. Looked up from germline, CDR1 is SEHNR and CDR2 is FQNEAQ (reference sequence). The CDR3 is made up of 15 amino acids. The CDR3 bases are TGTGCCAGCAGCTTAGTTCGGGGGGGCCGGGAGACCCAGTACTTC. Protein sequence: CASSLVRGGRETQYF.

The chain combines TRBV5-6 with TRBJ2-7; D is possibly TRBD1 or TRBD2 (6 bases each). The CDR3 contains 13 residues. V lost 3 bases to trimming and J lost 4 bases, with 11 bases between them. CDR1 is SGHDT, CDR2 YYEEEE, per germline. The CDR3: CASSSRDMYEQYV. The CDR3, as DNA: TGTGCCAGCAGCTCGCGGGACATGTACGAGCAGTACGTC.

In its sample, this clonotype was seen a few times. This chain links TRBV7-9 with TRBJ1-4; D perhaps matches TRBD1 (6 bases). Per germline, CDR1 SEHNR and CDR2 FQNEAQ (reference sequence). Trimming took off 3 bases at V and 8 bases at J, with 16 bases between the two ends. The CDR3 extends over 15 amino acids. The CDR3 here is CASSFSQGTAEKLFF. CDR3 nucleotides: TGTGCCAGCAGCTTTAGCCAGGGGACCGCGGAAAAACTGTTTTTT.

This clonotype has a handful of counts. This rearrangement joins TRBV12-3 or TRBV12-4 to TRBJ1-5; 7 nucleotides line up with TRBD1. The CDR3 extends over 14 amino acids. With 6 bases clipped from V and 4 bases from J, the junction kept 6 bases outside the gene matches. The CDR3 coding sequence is TGTGCCAGCAGGACAGGGATCGGGAATCAGCCCCAGCATTTT. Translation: CASRTGIGNQPQHF.

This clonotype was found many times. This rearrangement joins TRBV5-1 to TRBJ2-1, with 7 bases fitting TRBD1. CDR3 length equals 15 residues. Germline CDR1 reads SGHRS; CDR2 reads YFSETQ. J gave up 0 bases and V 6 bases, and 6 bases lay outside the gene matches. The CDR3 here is CASNEGQLSYNEQFF. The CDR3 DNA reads TGCGCCAGCAACGAGGGACAGCTCTCCTACAATGAGCAGTTCTTC.

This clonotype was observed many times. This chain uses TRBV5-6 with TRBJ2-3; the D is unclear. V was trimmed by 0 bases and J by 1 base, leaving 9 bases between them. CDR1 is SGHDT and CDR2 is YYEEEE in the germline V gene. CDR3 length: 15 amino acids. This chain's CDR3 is CASSLGQKGTDTQYF. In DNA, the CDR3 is TGTGCCAGCAGCTTGGGGCAGAAAGGCACAGATACGCAGTATTTT.

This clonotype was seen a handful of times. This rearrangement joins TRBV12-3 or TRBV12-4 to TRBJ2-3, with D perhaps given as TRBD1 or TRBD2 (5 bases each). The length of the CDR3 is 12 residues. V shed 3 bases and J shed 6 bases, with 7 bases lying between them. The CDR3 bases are TGTGCCAGCAGTTTCCGGGACGATACGCAGTATTTT. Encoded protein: CASSFRDDTQYF.

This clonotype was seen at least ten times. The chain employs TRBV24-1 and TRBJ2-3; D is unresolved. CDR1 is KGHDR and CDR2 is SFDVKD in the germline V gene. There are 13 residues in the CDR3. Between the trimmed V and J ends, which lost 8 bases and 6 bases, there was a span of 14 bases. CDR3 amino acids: CATTRPRVDTQYF. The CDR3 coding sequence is TGTGCCACCACGCGCCCTCGGGTGGATACGCAGTATTTT.

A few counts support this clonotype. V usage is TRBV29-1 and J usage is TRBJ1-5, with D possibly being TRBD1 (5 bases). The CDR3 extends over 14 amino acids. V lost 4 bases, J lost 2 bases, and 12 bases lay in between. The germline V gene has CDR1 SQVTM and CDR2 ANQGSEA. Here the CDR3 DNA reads TGCAGCGTTGCTAAGGGGTCAGGCAATCAGCCCCAGCATTTT. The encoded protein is CSVAKGSGNQPQHF. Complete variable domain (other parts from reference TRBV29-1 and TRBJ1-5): SAVISQKPSRDICQRGTSLTIQCQVDSQVTMMFWYRQQPGQSLTLIATANQGSEATYESGFVIDKFPISRPNLTFSTLTVSNMSPEDSSIYLCSVAKGSGNQPQHFGDGTRLSIL.

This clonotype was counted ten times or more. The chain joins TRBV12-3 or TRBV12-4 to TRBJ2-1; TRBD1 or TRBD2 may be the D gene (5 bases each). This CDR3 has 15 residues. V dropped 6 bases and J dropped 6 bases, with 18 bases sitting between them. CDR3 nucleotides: TGTGCCAGCAGCCTTAGACAGCTCCGGGGCAATGAGCAGTTCTTC. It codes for CASSLRQLRGNEQFF.

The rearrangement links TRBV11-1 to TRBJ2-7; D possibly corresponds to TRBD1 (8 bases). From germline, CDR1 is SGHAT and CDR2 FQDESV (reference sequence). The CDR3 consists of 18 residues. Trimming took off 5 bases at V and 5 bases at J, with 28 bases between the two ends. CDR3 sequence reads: CASSTPTGEGPRSDEQYF. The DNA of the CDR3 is TGTGCCAGCAGCACCCCGACAGGGGAGGGTCCTAGATCTGACGAGCAGTACTTC.

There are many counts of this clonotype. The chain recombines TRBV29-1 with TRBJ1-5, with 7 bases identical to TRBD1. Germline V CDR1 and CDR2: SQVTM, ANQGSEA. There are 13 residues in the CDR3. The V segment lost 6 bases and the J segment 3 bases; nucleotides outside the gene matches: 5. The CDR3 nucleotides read TGCAGCGTGCAGGGGGGGGACAATCAGCCCCAGCATTTT. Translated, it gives CSVQGGDNQPQHF.

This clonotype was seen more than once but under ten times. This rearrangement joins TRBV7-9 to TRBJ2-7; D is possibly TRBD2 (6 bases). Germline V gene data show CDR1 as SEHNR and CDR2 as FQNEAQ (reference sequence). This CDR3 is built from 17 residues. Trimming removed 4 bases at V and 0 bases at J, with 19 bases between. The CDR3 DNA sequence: TGTGCCAGCAGCTCTGGTGACGGGGGAGGTAGCTCCTACGAGCAGTACTTC. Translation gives CASSSGDGGGSSYEQYF.

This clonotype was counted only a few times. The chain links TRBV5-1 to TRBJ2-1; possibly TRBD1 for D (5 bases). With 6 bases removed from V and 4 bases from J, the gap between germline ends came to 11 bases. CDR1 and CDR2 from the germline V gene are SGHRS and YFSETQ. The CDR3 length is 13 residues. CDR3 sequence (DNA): TGCGCCAGCAAGGGGCAGGAATACAATGAGCAGTTCTTC. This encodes CASKGQEYNEQFF. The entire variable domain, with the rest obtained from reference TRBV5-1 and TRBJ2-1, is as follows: KAGVTQTPRYLIKTRGQQVTLSCSPISGHRSVSWYQQTPGQGLQFLFEYFSETQRNKGNFPGRFSGRQFSNSRSEMNVSTLELGDSALYLCASKGQEYNEQFFGPGTRLTVL.

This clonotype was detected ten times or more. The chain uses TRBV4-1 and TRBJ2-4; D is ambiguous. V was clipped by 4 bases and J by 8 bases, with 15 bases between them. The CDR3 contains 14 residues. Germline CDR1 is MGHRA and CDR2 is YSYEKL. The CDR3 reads CASSLSGAKDIQYF. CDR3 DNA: TGCGCCAGCAGCCTATCCGGAGCCAAGGACATTCAGTACTTC.

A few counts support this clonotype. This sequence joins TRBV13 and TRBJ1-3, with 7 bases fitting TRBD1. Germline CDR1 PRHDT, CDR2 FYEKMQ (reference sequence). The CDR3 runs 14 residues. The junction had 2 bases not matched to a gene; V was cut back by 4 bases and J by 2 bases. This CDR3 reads CASSSTGAGNTIYF. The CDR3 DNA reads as TGTGCCAGCAGCTCCACAGGGGCTGGAAACACCATATATTTT.

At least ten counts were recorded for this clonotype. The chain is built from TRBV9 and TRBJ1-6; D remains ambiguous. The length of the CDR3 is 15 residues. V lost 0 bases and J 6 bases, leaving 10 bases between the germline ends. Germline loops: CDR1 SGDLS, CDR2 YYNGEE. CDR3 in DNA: TGTGCCAGCAGCGTAGGCTCGCACGTTAATTCACCCCTCCACTTT. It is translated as CASSVGSHVNSPLHF.

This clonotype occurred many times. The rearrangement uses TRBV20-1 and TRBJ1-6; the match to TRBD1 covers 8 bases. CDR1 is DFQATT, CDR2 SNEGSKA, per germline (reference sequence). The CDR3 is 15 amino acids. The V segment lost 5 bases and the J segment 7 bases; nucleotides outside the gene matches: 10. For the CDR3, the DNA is TGCAGTGCTCCGGACAGGGTTAAGAGGAATTCACCCCTCCACTTT. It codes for CSAPDRVKRNSPLHF.

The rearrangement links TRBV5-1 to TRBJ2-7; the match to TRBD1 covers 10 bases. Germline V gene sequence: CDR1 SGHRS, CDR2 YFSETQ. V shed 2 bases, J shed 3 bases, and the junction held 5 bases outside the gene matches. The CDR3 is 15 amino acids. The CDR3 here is CASSLRQGADYEQYF. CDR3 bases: TGCGCCAGCAGCTTAAGACAGGGGGCGGACTACGAGCAGTACTTC.

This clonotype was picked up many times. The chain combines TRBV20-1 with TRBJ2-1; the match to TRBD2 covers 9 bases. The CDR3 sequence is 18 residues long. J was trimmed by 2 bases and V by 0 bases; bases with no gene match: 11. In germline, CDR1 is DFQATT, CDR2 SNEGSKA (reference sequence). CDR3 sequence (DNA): TGCAGTGCTAGAGATCCAGCGGGTCGCGGGAGGGCCTACAATGAGCAGTTCTTC. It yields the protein CSARDPAGRGRAYNEQFF.

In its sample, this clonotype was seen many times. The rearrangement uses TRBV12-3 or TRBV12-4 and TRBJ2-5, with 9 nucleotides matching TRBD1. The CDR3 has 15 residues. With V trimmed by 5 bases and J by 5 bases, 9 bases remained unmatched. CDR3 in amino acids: CASSPRTGDWETQYF. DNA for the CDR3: TGTGCCAGCAGTCCCAGGACAGGGGATTGGGAGACCCAGTACTTC.

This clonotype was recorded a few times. The CDR3 loop is CASSLADNQPQHF. The CDR3 region has the DNA TGTGCCAGCAGCTTAGCAGACAATCAGCCCCAGCATTTT. The rearrangement uses TRBV7-9 and TRBJ1-5; D not certain. The V gene lost 0 bases and the J gene lost 3 bases, with 3 bases spanning the gap. Germline values: CDR1 SEHNR, CDR2 FQNEAQ (reference sequence). The CDR3 loop spans 13 amino acids.

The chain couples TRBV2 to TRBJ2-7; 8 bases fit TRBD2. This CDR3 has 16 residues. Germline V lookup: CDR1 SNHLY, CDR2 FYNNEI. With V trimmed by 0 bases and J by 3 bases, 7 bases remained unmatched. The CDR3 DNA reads TGTGCCAGCAGTGAAGCGCCGGGACTAGGGCACTACGAGCAGTACTTC. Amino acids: CASSEAPGLGHYEQYF.